This T cell receptor (beta chain) was observed in a study of blood T cell repertoires in COVID-19. Whole-study context: The samples span acute and convalescent COVID-19 from the United States, Italy and Spain. T cells, B-cell-depleted T cells, or PBMCs supplied cDNA or gDNA.

In the study's own analysis: The authors estimated nucleated cell counts from reference gene primer amplification. Method: immunoSEQ multiplex PCR; TCRdb's copy keeps in-frame clones and lacks some. Clonal size and the V and J genes are those of that table, whereas D and trimming came from the DNA. The top ten clones hold roughly 6.8% of a sample with some 400,000 clones, around 90% of them seen once. The CDR3 is 14 amino acids. Germline V gene sequence: CDR1 SGHRS, CDR2 YFSETQ. The V gene lost 0 bases and the J gene lost 5 bases, with 12 bases spanning the gap. The TCR originated in a man in his late teens or twenties with active or convalescent COVID-19. The specimen was peripheral blood. The V call is TRBV5-1, the J call TRBJ2-7; possibly TRBD1 for D (5 bases). CDR3 amino acids: CASSLGTPLDEQYF. Written as DNA, the CDR3 is TGCGCCAGCAGCTTGGGGACACCATTAGACGAGCAGTACTTC.